A selection of T cell receptor beta chains follows, all from one sample in a study of T-cell reconstitution after alpha-beta-depleted transplantation in children. TCRdb redid the calling of the PCR reads with MiXCR, one entry per CDR3 protein. Seen here are more than 200,000 distinct CDR3 sequences, about 25% observed once, and the top ten hold 2.6%. Sample: PBMCs, taken before TCRalphabeta/CD19-depleted stem cell transplant. These receptors were obtained from a girl aged 2-10 years with Fanconi anemia, due to receive a stem cell transplant. The CDR3 runs from the conserved cysteine through the conserved F or W. The order of the fields is clone size, D gene, J gene, V gene, CDR3 protein, CDR3 DNA. D genes are given only for firm matches. Size values are once, few and many counts, or a class for expanded clones, and some rows have none.

few,NA,TRBJ2-1,TRBV28,CASSLYGVYNEQFF,TGTGCCAGCAGCCTATATGGGGTTTACAATGAGCAGTTCTTC
NA,TRBD1,TRBJ1-4,TRBV20-1,CSARDRQGSEKLFF,TGCAGTGCTAGAGATCGACAGGGAAGCGAAAAACTGTTTTTT
NA,NA,TRBJ2-3,TRBV20-1,CSARDFAVPDKDTQYF,TGCAGTGCTAGAGATTTTGCCGTCCCGGACAAAGATACGCAGTATTTT
NA,NA,TRBJ1-1,TRBV29-1,CSVIPGYTEAFF,TGCAGCGTAATACCAGGATACACTGAAGCTTTCTTT
many,TRBD2,TRBJ2-1,TRBV20-1,CSARVAGAYNEQFF,TGCAGTGCTAGGGTAGCGGGGGCCTACAATGAGCAGTTCTTC
NA,NA,TRBJ2-7,TRBV6-5,CASSLHGLRESSYEQYF,TGTGCCAGCAGTCTTCACGGTTTGAGGGAGAGCTCCTACGAGCAGTACTTC
many,NA,TRBJ1-2,TRBV20-1,CSASPPTDPYGYTF,TGCAGTGCTAGCCCCCCTACAGACCCCTATGGCTACACCTTC
many,TRBD2,TRBJ2-7,TRBV28,CASSLMGTSLIEQYF,TGTGCCAGCAGTTTAATGGGGACTAGCTTAATCGAGCAGTACTTC
many,NA,TRBJ2-7,TRBV20-1,CSASPKRSPYEQYF,TGCAGTGCTAGCCCTAAGCGGTCTCCTTACGAGCAGTACTTC
few,TRBD1,TRBJ2-1,TRBV18,CASSPSRGLNNEQFF,TGTGCCAGCTCACCCAGCAGGGGGCTGAACAATGAGCAGTTCTTC
NA,NA,TRBJ2-7,TRBV29-1,CSVEDSDSYEQYF,TGCAGCGTTGAAGATTCGGACAGCTACGAGCAGTACTTC
many,TRBD1,TRBJ2-1,TRBV29-1,CSYDRGNEQFF,TGCAGCTATGACAGGGGCAATGAGCAGTTCTTC
NA,TRBD2,TRBJ2-3,TRBV7-2,CASSLASSGGSTDTQYF,TGTGCCAGCAGCTTAGCCTCTAGCGGGGGGTCCACAGATACGCAGTATTTT
few,NA,TRBJ2-5,TRBV12-3/TRBV12-4,CASSFWGQETQYF,TGTGCCAGCAGTTTTTGGGGTCAAGAGACCCAGTACTTC
NA,TRBD2,TRBJ2-7,TRBV12-3/TRBV12-4,CASSRIAGGPSEQYF,TGTGCCAGCAGTAGGATAGCGGGAGGGCCCAGCGAGCAGTACTTC
many,NA,TRBJ2-2,TRBV29-1,CSVDRSNTGELFF,TGCAGCGTTGACAGATCGAACACCGGGGAGCTGTTTTTT
many,NA,TRBJ2-4,TRBV6-5,CASSYGGGPAKNIQYF,TGTGCCAGCAGTTATGGTGGGGGGCCAGCCAAAAACATTCAGTACTTC
NA,NA,TRBJ2-2,TRBV29-1,CSVSRLSGTGELFF,TGCAGCGTTTCGAGGTTATCGGGCACCGGGGAGCTGTTTTTT
few,NA,TRBJ1-6,TRBV7-9,CASSLVRGDSPLHF,TGTGCCAGCAGCTTAGTGAGAGGGGATTCACCCCTCCACTTT
many,TRBD2,TRBJ2-1,TRBV20-1,CSAPTSGAYNEQFF,TGCAGTGCTCCGACTAGCGGGGCCTACAATGAGCAGTTCTTC
NA,TRBD1,TRBJ1-1,TRBV29-1,CSPRDSGGQAFF,TGCAGCCCGAGGGACTCAGGGGGACAAGCTTTCTTT
many,NA,TRBJ1-2,TRBV15,CATSFGHEANYGYTF,TGTGCCACCAGCTTTGGGCATGAAGCTAACTATGGCTACACCTTC
many,TRBD2,TRBJ2-1,TRBV25-1,CASSEFTGTSNEQFF,TGTGCCAGCAGTGAGTTCACCGGGACTAGCAATGAGCAGTTCTTC
many,NA,TRBJ2-1,TRBV4-2,CASSQEAGWRFF,TGTGCCAGCAGCCAAGAGGCCGGGTGGCGGTTCTTC
NA,TRBD2,TRBJ2-7,TRBV7-6,CASSIRTSGDYEQYF,TGTGCCAGCAGCATTCGGACTAGCGGGGATTACGAGCAGTACTTC
NA,NA,TRBJ2-1,TRBV6-6,CASREGSYNEQFF,TGTGCCAGCAGGGAGGGGAGCTACAATGAGCAGTTCTTC
many,NA,TRBJ2-3,TRBV10-3,CAISEVGQFGQYF,TGTGCCATCAGTGAGGTGGGGCAGTTTGGGCAGTATTTT
NA,TRBD2,TRBJ2-5,TRBV18,CASSAAGVRETQYF,TGTGCCAGCTCAGCCGCGGGAGTCCGGGAGACCCAGTACTTC
many,TRBD2,TRBJ2-1,TRBV7-2,CASSWGTSGFNEQFF,TGTGCCAGCAGCTGGGGGACTAGCGGATTCAATGAGCAGTTCTTC
many,TRBD1,TRBJ1-4,TRBV6-5,CASTHARDRVNEKLFF,TGTGCCAGCACACATGCTAGGGACAGGGTTAATGAAAAACTGTTTTTT
few,TRBD2,TRBJ2-3,TRBV25-1,CASSHLSGGTDTQYF,TGTGCCAGCAGTCACCTTAGCGGGGGGACAGATACGCAGTATTTT
many,NA,TRBJ2-2,TRBV12-3/TRBV12-4,CASSRGLTGELFF,TGTGCCAGCAGTCGGGGCCTCACCGGGGAGCTGTTTTTT
many,NA,TRBJ2-1,TRBV25-1,CASAGTTNEQFF,TGTGCCAGCGCCGGGACCACCAATGAGCAGTTCTTC
few,TRBD1,TRBJ2-3,TRBV9,CASSWTRGQGADTQYF,TGTGCCAGCAGCTGGACGCGGGGACAGGGGGCAGATACGCAGTATTTT
NA,NA,TRBJ2-7,TRBV7-8,CASSFTSRNYEQYF,TGTGCCAGCAGCTTCACTAGCCGAAACTACGAGCAGTACTTC
NA,TRBD2,TRBJ2-1,TRBV7-3,CASSLPTSGGHNEQFF,TGTGCCAGCAGCTTGCCGACTAGCGGGGGGCACAATGAGCAGTTCTTC
NA,NA,TRBJ2-5,TRBV20-1,CSACLRDTYQETQYF,TGCAGTGCTTGCCTCCGGGATACGTACCAAGAGACCCAGTACTTC
NA,NA,TRBJ1-2,TRBV20-1,CSARDTQLRGRYGYTF,TGCAGTGCTAGAGACACCCAGTTACGGGGTCGCTATGGCTACACCTTC
many,NA,TRBJ1-2,TRBV29-1,CSVGGRGGYTF,TGCAGCGTTGGTGGCCGGGGAGGCTACACCTTC
NA,TRBD1,TRBJ2-5,TRBV20-1,CSANWGQLQETQYF,TGCAGTGCTAACTGGGGACAGCTGCAAGAGACCCAGTACTTC
NA,TRBD2,TRBJ2-1,TRBV7-9,CASSLVATSGTNEQFF,TGTGCCAGCAGCTTAGTCGCGACTAGCGGGACGAATGAGCAGTTCTTC
NA,TRBD2,TRBJ2-1,TRBV20-1,CSAASGGKNEQFF,TGCAGTGCTGCTAGCGGGGGAAAGAATGAGCAGTTCTTC